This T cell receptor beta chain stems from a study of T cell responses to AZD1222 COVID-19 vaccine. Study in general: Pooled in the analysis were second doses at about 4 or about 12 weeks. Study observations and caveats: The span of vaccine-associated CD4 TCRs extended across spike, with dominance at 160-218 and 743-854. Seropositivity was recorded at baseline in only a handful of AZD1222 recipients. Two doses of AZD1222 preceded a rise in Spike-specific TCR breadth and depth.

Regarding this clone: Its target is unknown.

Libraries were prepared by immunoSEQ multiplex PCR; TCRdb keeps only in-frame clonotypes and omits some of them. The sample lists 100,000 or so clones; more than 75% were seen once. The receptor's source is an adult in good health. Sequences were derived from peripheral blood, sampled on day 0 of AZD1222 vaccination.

The CDR3 reads CASSRPQAGAETQYF. CDR3 in DNA: TGTGCCAGCAGTCGCCCCCAGGCGGGAGCGGAGACCCAGTACTTC. The V call is TRBV28, the J call TRBJ2-5, with 7 positions matching TRBD2. The germline CDR1 and CDR2 sequences are MDHEN and SYDVKM. V was pared by 5 bases and J by 5 bases, with 11 bases of the junction left unmatched. This CDR3 has 15 amino acids. The whole variable domain, remainder taken from reference TRBV28 and TRBJ2-5, is DVKVTQSSRYLVKRTGEKVFLECVQDMDHENMFWYRQDPGLGLRLIYFSYDVKMKEKGDIPEGYSVSREKKERFSLILESASTNQTSMYLCASSRPQAGAETQYFGPGTRLLVL.